These 15 T cell receptor beta chains originate from one sample sequenced in a study of graft-versus-host responses after intestinal transplantation. The table came from immunoSEQ multiplex PCR; TCRdb's copy has only in-frame clones and leaves some out. The repertoire holds 50,000 to 75,000 clones, with around 90% as singletons. From the graft tissue, intraepithelial and lamina propria lymphocytes were released through processing. The sample was ileum tissue, taken less than 400 days after transplant. These receptors all stem from a human patient who received an intestinal transplant, so some T cells may come from the graft donor.

The chain recombines TRBV5-6 with TRBJ2-3; D ambiguous. Germline values: CDR1 SGHDT, CDR2 YYEEEE. The CDR3 is 14 residues long. V lost 4 bases, J lost 2 bases, and 11 bases lay in between. CDR3 protein: CASSLSPHTDTQYF. The CDR3, as DNA: TGTGCCAGCAGCCTTTCCCCGCACACAGATACGCAGTATTTT.

The CDR3 DNA reads TGTGCCTGGAGTAAAACTAGCGGGACATTTACAGATACGCAGTATTTT. As protein: CAWSKTSGTFTDTQYF. The chain uses TRBV30 and TRBJ2-3; 10 bases align to TRBD2. CDR1 is GTSNPN, CDR2 SVGIG, per germline (reference sequence). This CDR3 spans 16 amino acids. The trim removed 2 bases at V and 3 bases at J, leaving 8 bases unmatched.

The chain carries TRBV2 and TRBJ2-2; TRBD2 might be the D (5 bases). V lost 8 bases and J 3 bases, leaving 10 bases between the germline ends. This CDR3 has 13 residues. CDR1 and CDR2 (germline): SNHLY, FYNNEI. CDR3 loop: CASVEGDTGELFF. Written as DNA, the CDR3 is TGTGCCAGCGTAGAGGGTGACACCGGGGAGCTGTTTTTT.

This clone was detected once. V usage is TRBV7-2 and J usage is TRBJ2-2, with D possibly matching TRBD2 (5 bases). The CDR3 loop spans 16 amino acids. Trimming took off 2 bases at V and 5 bases at J, with 15 bases between the two ends. Germline loops: CDR1 SGHTA, CDR2 FQGNSA. The CDR3 loop reads CASSLLVGEITGELFF. For the CDR3, the DNA is TGTGCCAGCAGCTTATTGGTCGGGGAAATAACCGGGGAGCTGTTTTTT.

J is TRBJ2-5 and V is TRBV2; D is ambiguous. CDR1 and CDR2 from the germline V gene are SNHLY and FYNNEI. The CDR3 is 13 amino acids. Trimming took off 3 bases at V and 3 bases at J, with 8 bases between the two ends. The CDR3 DNA reads TGTGCCAGCAGTGAGAATACCGAAGAGACCCAGTACTTC. This encodes CASSENTEETQYF.

J is TRBJ2-1 and V is TRBV5-1; D is undetermined. This CDR3 has 14 amino acids. Per germline, CDR1 SGHRS and CDR2 YFSETQ. Trimming removed 2 bases from V and 4 bases from J, with 10 bases in between. For the CDR3, the DNA is TGCGCCAGCAGCTTTAACGCGGATTACAATGAGCAGTTCTTC. Translation: CASSFNADYNEQFF. The entire variable domain, with the rest obtained from reference TRBV5-1 and TRBJ2-1, is as follows: KAGVTQTPRYLIKTRGQQVTLSCSPISGHRSVSWYQQTPGQGLQFLFEYFSETQRNKGNFPGRFSGRQFSNSRSEMNVSTLELGDSALYLCASSFNADYNEQFFGPGTRLTVL.

The J gene is TRBJ2-7, the V gene TRBV29-1, with TRBD1 identical over 9 bases. V trimming: 6 bases; J trimming: 0 bases; junction bases outside the gene matches: 6. Germline CDR1 reads SQVTM; CDR2 reads ANQGSEA. CDR3 length: 14 residues. CDR3 sequence (DNA): TGCAGCGTCCTTGGGGGACAGGGCTCCTACGAGCAGTACTTC. Amino acid sequence: CSVLGGQGSYEQYF.

The chain links TRBV25-1 to TRBJ2-7, with D possibly being TRBD1 or TRBD2 (5 bases each). The CDR3 covers 13 residues. Trimming shortened V by 7 bases and J by 2 bases, and 12 bases separated the two germline ends. Germline V gives CDR1 MGHDK, CDR2 SYGVNS. CDR3 DNA: TGTGCCAGCATGGGGGACGGTCCCTACGAGCAGTACTTC. Protein sequence: CASMGDGPYEQYF.

The rearrangement uses TRBV1 and TRBJ2-7; the DNA was not used to check the table's D call, TRBD1. TRBV1 has pseudogene status. This CDR3 region has 14 residues. The CDR3 loop reads CTSSLRQGSYEQYF. Written as DNA, the CDR3 is TGCACCAGCAGCCTCAGACAGGGGAGCTACGAGCAGTACTTC.

The chain is built from TRBV5-1 and TRBJ1-2; the match to TRBD1 covers 7 bases. CDR3 length: 15 residues. Per the germline V gene, CDR1 is SGHRS and CDR2 is YFSETQ. J gave up 0 bases and V 4 bases, and 6 bases lay outside the gene matches. In nucleotides, the CDR3 is TGCGCCAGCAGCCCCCGGGGGACAGCTAACTATGGCTACACCTTC. It yields the protein CASSPRGTANYGYTF.

This clone was found once. V is TRBV28 and J is TRBJ2-7; TRBD2 agrees at 9 bases. Trimming cost V 7 bases and J 2 bases; bases outside gene matches: 12. The CDR3 contains 16 residues. Germline CDR1 is MDHEN and CDR2 is SYDVKM. The CDR3 sequence is CASISFLGTSPYEQYF. In DNA form, the CDR3 reads TGTGCCAGCATATCCTTCTTAGGGACTAGCCCCTACGAGCAGTACTTC.

The chain employs TRBV30 and TRBJ2-7; D is perhaps TRBD1 or TRBD2 (5 bases each). This CDR3 contains 15 residues. Germline V gene sequence: CDR1 GTSNPN, CDR2 SVGIG (reference sequence). V gave up 1 base and J gave up 3 bases, with 16 bases separating them. The CDR3 DNA reads as TGTGCCTGGAGTGGAGGGGCAGGACTGTTCTACGAGCAGTACTTC. Amino acids: CAWSGGAGLFYEQYF.

This clone was seen once. The V gene is TRBV2, the J gene TRBJ2-4; D is unclear. V was cut by 4 bases and J by 6 bases, with 7 bases left in between. Germline V gene data show CDR1 as SNHLY and CDR2 as FYNNEI. There are 12 residues in the CDR3. The DNA of the CDR3 is TGTGCCAGCAGTGTCCGCGGAAACATTCAGTACTTC. Amino acids: CASSVRGNIQYF.

This chain joins TRBV4-1 and TRBJ2-7; 13 bases line up with TRBD2. With V trimmed by 3 bases and J by 0 bases, 5 bases remained unmatched. Per the germline V gene, CDR1 is MGHRA and CDR2 is YSYEKL. CDR3 length equals 17 residues. DNA for the CDR3: TGCGCCAGCAGCCAGACGACTAGCGGGGGGACCTCCTACGAGCAGTACTTC. It codes for CASSQTTSGGTSYEQYF.

This rearrangement joins TRBV25-1 to TRBJ1-1, with no clear D. The germline gives CDR1 MGHDK, CDR2 SYGVNS. The CDR3 spans 14 residues. V lost 4 bases to trimming and J lost 1 base, with 10 bases between them. CDR3 coding DNA: TGTGCCAGCAGTGGAGGACGGACGAACACTGAAGCTTTCTTT. Translation: CASSGGRTNTEAFF.